The T cell receptor (beta chain) described here comes from a study of Tregs in tolerant kidney transplant recipients. Study at large: CFSE-labeled recipient PBMCs were cultured more than five days with irradiated graft donor PBMCs, then FACS-sorted. Study-wide results and caveats: The most relevant donor-specific Treg TCRbeta repertoire apparently came from expansion with activated donor B cells. No direct test of biological reproducibility was done here. Few patients were studied, so findings need validation in larger groups.

As regards this clone: Its antigen is unidentified.

Clones were read by immunoSEQ multiplex PCR, and TCRdb kept only the in-frame ones, dropping some. Of roughly 4,200 clones listed, roughly three fifths are singletons. The specimen was CD8+ T cells from blood cultured with allogeneic cells. The receptor's source is a human donor in good health.

The CDR3 reads CSVESRGMLNEQFF. DNA for the CDR3: TGCAGCGTTGAATCGCGGGGCATGCTGAATGAGCAGTTCTTC. The chain couples TRBV29-1 to TRBJ2-1; weak D call: TRBD2 (6 bases). Per the germline V gene, CDR1 is SQVTM and CDR2 is ANQGSEA. The length of the CDR3 is 14 residues. The V end was cut by 2 bases, the J end by 7 bases, with 15 bases between.